This TCR beta chain came from a study of CD8 T cells in Susac syndrome. Overall study context: Clinical remission applied to eight sequenced Susac syndrome patients, and six had active disease. Study-wide findings and caveats: Repertoires of Susac syndrome CD4+ T cells lacked clonal expansion.

Looked up from germline, CDR1 is MDHEN and CDR2 is SYDVKM. V lost 0 bases, J lost 9 bases, and 8 bases stayed unmatched. The CDR3 sequence is 17 residues long. Patients with Susac syndrome met the recently defined diagnostic criteria for definite or probable disease. RNA in amounts of 0.5 to 1 ug was reverse transcribed with random hexamers. One entry per CDR3 protein, called by TCRdb with MiXCR from the immunoSEQ multiplex PCR reads. Of about 240,000 distinct CDR3 sequences in the sample, 95% to 97% were seen once. With regard to this clonotype: Its antigen is undetermined.

The chain is built from TRBV28 and TRBJ2-1; 13 bases map to TRBD2. Sequenced: CD4+ T cells from PBMCs. The sequence was obtained from a human donor with Susac syndrome. CDR3 residues: CASSLWELAGGPGEQFF. In DNA, the CDR3 is TGTGCCAGCAGTTTATGGGAACTAGCGGGAGGGCCGGGTGAGCAGTTCTTC.